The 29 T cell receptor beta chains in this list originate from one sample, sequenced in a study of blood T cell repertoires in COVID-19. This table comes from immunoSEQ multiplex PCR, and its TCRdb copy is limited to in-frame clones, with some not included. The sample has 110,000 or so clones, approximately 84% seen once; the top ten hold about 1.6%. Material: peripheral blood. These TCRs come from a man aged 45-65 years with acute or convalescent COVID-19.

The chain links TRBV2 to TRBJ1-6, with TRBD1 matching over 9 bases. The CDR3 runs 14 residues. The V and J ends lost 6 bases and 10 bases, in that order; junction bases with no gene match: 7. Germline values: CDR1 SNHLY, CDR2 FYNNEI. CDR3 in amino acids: CASRGDRDGSPLHF. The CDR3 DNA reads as TGTGCCAGCAGGGGGGACAGGGACGGGTCACCCCTCCACTTT.

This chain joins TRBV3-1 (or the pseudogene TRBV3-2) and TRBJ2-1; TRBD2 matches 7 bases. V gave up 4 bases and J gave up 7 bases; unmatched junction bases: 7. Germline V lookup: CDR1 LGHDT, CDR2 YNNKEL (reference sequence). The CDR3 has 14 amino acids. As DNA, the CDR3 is TGTGCCAGCAGCCTAGGACTAGGAGTGAATGAGCAGTTCTTC. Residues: CASSLGLGVNEQFF.

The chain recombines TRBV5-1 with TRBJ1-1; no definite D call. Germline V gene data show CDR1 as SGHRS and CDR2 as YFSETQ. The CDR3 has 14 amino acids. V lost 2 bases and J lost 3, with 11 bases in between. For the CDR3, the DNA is TGCGCCAGCAGCTTCGGGGAGAAGGACACTGAAGCTTTCTTT. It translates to CASSFGEKDTEAFF.

The CDR3 sequence is CASNGYRNNQPQHF. The CDR3, as DNA: TGTGCCAGCAACGGGTACAGGAACAATCAGCCCCAGCATTTT. The gene calls are TRBV2 and TRBJ1-5; tentative D call: TRBD1 (5 bases). Germline V CDR1 and CDR2: SNHLY, FYNNEI. CDR3 length: 14 residues. Trimming pared 7 bases from V and 3 bases from J, leaving 13 bases between. Combining the CDR3 with reference TRBV2 and TRBJ1-5 gives the whole variable domain EPEVTQTPSHQVTQMGQEVILRCVPISNHLYFYWYRQILGQKVEFLVSFYNNEISEKSEIFDDQFSVERPDGSNFTLKIRSTKLEDSAMYFCASNGYRNNQPQHFGDGTRLSIL.

CDR3: CASSVAPGDYGEGYTF. CDR3 nucleotide sequence: TGTGCCAGCAGCGTAGCGCCCGGAGACTATGGGGAGGGCTACACCTTC. The chain uses TRBV9 and TRBJ1-2; no firm D call. CDR3 length: 16 residues. V was pared by 0 bases and J by 8 bases, with 20 bases between. Per germline, CDR1 SGDLS and CDR2 YYNGEE.

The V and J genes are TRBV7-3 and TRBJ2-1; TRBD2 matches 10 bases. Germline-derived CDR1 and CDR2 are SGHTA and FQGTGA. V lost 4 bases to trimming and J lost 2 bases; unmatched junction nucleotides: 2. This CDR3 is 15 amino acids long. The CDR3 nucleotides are TGTGCCAGCAGCTCAGCGGGGGGGACCTACAATGAGCAGTTCTTC. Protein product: CASSSAGGTYNEQFF.

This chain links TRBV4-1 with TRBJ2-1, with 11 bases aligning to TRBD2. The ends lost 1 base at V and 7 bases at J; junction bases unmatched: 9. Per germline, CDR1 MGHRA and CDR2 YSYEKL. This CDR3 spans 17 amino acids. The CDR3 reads CASSQANSGGAWNEQFF. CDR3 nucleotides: TGCGCCAGCAGCCAAGCTAATAGCGGGGGGGCATGGAATGAGCAGTTCTTC.

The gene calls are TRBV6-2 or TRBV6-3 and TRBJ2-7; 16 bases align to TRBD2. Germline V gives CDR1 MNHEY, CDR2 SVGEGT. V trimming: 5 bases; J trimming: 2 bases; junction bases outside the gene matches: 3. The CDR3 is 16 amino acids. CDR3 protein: CASSPGTSGGAYEQYF. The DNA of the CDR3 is TGTGCCAGCAGTCCCGGGACTAGCGGGGGGGCCTACGAGCAGTACTTC.

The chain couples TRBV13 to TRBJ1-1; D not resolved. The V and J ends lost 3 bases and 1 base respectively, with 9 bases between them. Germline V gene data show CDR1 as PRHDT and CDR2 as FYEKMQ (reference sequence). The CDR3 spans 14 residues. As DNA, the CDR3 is TGTGCCAGCAGCTTGCGGGGAAGGAACACTGAAGCTTTCTTT. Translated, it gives CASSLRGRNTEAFF. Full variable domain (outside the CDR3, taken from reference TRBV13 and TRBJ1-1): AAGVIQSPRHLIKEKRETATLKCYPIPRHDTVYWYQQGPGQDPQFLISFYEKMQSDKGSIPDRFSAQQFSDYHSELNMSSLELGDSALYFCASSLRGRNTEAFFGQGTRLTVV.

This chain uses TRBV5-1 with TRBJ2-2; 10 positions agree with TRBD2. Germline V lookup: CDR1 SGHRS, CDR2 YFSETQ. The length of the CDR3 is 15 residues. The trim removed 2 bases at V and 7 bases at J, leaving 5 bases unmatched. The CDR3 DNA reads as TGCGCCAGCAGCTTTCTAGCGGGGGCTGACGGGGAGCTGTTTTTT. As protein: CASSFLAGADGELFF. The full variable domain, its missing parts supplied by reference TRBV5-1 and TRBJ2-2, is KAGVTQTPRYLIKTRGQQVTLSCSPISGHRSVSWYQQTPGQGLQFLFEYFSETQRNKGNFPGRFSGRQFSNSRSEMNVSTLELGDSALYLCASSFLAGADGELFFGEGSRLTVL.

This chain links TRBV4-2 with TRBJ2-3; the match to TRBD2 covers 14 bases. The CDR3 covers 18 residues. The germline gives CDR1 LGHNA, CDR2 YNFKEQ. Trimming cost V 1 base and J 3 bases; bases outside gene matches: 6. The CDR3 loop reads CASSQGLAGGFSTDTQYF. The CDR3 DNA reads TGTGCCAGCAGCCAAGGACTAGCGGGGGGGTTTTCTACAGATACGCAGTATTTT.

The CDR3 DNA is TGTGCTAGTGCCGCAGGGTCCTTTGGCTACACCTTC. Translated: CASAAGSFGYTF. This sequence joins TRBV12-5 and TRBJ1-2; tentatively, D is TRBD1 (5 bases). The germline gives CDR1 LGHNT, CDR2 FRNRAP. CDR3 length equals 12 residues. Trimming shortened V by 7 bases and J by 7 bases, and 13 bases separated the two germline ends.

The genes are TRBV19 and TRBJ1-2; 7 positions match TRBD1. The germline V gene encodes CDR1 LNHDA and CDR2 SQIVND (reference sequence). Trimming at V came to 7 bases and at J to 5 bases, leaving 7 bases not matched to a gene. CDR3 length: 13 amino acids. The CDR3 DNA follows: TGTGCCAGTACCTTGGACAGGAAATATGGCTACACCTTC. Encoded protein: CASTLDRKYGYTF.

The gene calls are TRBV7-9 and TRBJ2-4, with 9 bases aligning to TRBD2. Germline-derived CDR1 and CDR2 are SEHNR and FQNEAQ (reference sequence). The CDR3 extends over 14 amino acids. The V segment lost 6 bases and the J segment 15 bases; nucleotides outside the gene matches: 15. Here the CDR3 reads CASSPLGSGTSLYF. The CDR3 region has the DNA TGTGCCAGCAGTCCTCTGGGCTCCGGGACTAGCCTGTACTTC.

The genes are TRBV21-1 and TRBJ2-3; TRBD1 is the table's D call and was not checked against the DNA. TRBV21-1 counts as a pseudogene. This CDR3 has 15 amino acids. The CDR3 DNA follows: TGTGCCAGCAGCAAACAGGGTACGACCACAGATACGCAGTATTTT. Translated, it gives CASSKQGTTTDTQYF.

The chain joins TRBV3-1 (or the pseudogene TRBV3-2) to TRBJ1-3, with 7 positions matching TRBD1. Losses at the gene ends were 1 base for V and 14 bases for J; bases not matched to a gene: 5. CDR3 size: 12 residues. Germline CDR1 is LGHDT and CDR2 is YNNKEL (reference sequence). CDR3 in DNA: TGTGCCAGCAGCCAAGGTGGAGGGGGCCTATATTTT. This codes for CASSQGGGGLYF.

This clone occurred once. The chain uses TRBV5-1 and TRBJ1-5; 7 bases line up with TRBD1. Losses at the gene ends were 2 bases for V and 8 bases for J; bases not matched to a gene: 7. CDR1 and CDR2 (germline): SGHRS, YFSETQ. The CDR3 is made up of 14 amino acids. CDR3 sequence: CASSFTGVEEPQHF. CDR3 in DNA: TGCGCCAGCAGCTTCACAGGGGTGGAGGAGCCCCAGCATTTT.

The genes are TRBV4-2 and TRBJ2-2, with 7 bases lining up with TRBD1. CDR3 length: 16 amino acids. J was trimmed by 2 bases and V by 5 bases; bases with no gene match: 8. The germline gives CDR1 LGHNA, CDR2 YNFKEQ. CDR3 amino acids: CASSDTGALNTGELFF. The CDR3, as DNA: TGTGCCAGCAGCGATACAGGGGCCCTAAACACCGGGGAGCTGTTTTTT.

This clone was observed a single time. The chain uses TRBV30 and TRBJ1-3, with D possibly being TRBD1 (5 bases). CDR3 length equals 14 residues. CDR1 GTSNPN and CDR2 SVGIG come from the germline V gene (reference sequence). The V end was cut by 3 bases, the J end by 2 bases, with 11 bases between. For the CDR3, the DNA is TGTGCCTGGAGACCCGGGACTACTGGAAACACCATATATTTT. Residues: CAWRPGTTGNTIYF. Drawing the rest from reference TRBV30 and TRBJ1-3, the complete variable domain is SQTIHQWPATLVQPVGSPLSLECTVEGTSNPNLYWYRQAAGRGLQLLFYSVGIGQISSEVPQNLSASRPQDRQFILSSKKLLLSDSGFYLCAWRPGTTGNTIYFGEGSWLTVV.

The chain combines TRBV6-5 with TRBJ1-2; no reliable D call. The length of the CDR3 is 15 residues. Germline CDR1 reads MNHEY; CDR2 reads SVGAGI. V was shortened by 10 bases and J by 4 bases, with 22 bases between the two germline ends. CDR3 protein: CAILDRTANLYGYTF. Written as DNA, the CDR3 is TGTGCCATCCTCGACCGGACTGCCAACCTCTATGGCTACACCTTC.

As DNA, the CDR3 is TGTGCCAGCCTAGACCGGACAGAGAACTATGGCTACACCTTC. It is translated as CASLDRTENYGYTF. The chain is built from TRBV6-5 and TRBJ1-2, with D possibly being TRBD1 (6 bases). Trimming shortened V by 8 bases and J by 2 bases, and 15 bases separated the two germline ends. CDR1 and CDR2 (germline): MNHEY, SVGAGI. The CDR3 consists of 14 residues.

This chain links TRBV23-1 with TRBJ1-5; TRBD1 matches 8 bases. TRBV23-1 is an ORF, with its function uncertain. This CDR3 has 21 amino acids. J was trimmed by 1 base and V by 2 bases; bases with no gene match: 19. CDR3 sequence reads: CASSQTHPLDRVIGSNQPQHF. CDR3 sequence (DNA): TGCGCCAGCAGTCAAACCCACCCTTTGGACAGGGTGATCGGAAGCAATCAGCCCCAGCATTTT.

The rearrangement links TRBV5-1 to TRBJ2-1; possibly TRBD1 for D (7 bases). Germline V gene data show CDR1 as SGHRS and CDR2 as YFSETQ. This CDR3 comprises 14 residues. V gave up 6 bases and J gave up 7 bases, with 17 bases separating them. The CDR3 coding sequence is TGCGCCAGCACCGACAGGGTGGGGGGAAATGAGCAGTTCTTC. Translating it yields CASTDRVGGNEQFF.

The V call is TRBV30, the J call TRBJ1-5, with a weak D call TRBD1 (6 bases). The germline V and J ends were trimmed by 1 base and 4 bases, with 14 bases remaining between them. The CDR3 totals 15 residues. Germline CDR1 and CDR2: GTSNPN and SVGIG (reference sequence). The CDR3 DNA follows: TGTGCCTGGAGTGCCAAGACTCAGGGGAATCAGCCCCAGCATTTT. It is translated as CAWSAKTQGNQPQHF.

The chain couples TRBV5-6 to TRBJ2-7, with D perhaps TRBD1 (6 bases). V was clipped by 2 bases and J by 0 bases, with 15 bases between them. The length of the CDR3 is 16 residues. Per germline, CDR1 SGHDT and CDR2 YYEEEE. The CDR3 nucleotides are TGTGCCAGCAGCTTAGGGACATCAAGGAGCTCCTACGAGCAGTACGTC. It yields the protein CASSLGTSRSSYEQYV.

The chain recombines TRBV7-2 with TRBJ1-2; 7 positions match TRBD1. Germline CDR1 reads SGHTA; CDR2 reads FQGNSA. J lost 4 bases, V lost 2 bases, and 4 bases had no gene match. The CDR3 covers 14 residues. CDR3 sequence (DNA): TGTGCCAGCAGCTTAACAGGGGCCCTCTATGGCTACACCTTC. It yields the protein CASSLTGALYGYTF.

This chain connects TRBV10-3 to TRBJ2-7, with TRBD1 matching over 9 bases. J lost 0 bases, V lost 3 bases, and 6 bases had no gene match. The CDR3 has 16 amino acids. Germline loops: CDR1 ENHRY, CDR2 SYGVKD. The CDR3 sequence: CAISDPGQGSSYEQYF. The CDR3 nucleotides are TGTGCCATCAGTGATCCCGGACAGGGGAGCTCCTACGAGCAGTACTTC.

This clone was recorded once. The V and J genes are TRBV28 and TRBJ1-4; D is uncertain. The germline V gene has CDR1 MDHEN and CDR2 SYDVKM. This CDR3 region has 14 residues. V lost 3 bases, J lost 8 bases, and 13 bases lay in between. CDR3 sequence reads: CASSFKGGGEKLFF. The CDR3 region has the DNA TGTGCCAGCAGTTTTAAGGGAGGAGGGGAAAAACTGTTTTTT.

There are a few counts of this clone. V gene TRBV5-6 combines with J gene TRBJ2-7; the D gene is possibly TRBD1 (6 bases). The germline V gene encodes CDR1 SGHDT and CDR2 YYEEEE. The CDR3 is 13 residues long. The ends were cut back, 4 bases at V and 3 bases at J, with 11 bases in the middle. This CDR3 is CASSRNRVYEQYF. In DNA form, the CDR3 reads TGTGCCAGCAGCCGTAACAGGGTCTACGAGCAGTACTTC.